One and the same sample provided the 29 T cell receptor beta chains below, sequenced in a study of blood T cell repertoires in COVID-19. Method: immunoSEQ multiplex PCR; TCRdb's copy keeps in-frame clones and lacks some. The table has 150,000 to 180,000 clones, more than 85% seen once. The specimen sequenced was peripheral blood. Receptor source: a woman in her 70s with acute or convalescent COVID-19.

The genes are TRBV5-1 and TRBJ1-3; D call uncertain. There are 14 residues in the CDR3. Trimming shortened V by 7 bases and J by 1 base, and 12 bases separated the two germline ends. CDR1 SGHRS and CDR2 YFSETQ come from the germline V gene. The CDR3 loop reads CASQALGSGNTIYF. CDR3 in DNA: TGCGCCAGCCAAGCGTTGGGTTCTGGAAACACCATATATTTT.

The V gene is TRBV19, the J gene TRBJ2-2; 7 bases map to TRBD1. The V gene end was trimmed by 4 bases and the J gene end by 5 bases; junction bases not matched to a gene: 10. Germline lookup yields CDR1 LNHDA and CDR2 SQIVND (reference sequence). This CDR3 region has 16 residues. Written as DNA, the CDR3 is TGTGCCAGTAGTACCCCACAGGGGACGGGGACCGGGGAGCTGTTTTTT. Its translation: CASSTPQGTGTGELFF. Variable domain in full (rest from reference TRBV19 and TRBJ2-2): DGGITQSPKYLFRKEGQNVTLSCEQNLNHDAMYWYRQDPGQGLRLIYYSQIVNDFQKGDIAEGYSVSREKKESFPLTVTSAQKNPTAFYLCASSTPQGTGTGELFFGEGSRLTVL.

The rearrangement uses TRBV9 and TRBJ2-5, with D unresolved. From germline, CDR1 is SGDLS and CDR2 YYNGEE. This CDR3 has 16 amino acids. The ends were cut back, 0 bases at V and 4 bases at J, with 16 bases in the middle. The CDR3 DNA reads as TGTGCCAGCAGCGTAGTTGGCTCAACCATCCGAGAGACCCAGTACTTC. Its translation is CASSVVGSTIRETQYF.

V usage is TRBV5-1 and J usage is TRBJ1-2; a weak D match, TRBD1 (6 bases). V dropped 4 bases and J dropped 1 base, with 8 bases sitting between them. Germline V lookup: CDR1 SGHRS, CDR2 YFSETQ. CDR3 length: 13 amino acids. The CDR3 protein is CASSPDSNYGYTF. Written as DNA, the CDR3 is TGCGCCAGCAGCCCGGACAGTAACTATGGCTACACCTTC.

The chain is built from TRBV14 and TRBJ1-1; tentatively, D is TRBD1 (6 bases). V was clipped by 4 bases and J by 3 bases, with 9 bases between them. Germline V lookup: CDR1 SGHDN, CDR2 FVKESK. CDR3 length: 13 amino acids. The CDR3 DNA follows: TGTGCCAGCAGCCCCCAGGGGTACACTGAAGCTTTCTTT. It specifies CASSPQGYTEAFF.

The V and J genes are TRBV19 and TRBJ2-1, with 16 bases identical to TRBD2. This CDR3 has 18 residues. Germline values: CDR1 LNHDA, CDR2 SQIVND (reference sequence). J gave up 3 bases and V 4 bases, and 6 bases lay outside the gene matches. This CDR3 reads CASSTGTSGGVFYNEQFF. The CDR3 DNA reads TGTGCCAGTAGTACAGGGACTAGCGGGGGGGTCTTCTACAATGAGCAGTTCTTC.

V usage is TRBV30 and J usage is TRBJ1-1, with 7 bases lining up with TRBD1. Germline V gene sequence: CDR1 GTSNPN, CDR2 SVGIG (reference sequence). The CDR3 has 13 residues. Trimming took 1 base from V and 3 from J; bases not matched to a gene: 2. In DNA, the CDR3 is TGTGCCTGGAGTGGACAGGGCTACACTGAAGCTTTCTTT. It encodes CAWSGQGYTEAFF.

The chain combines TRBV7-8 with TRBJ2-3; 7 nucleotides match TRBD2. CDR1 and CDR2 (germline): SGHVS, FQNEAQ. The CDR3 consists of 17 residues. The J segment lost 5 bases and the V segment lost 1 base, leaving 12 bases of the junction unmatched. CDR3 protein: CASSLEGLAARRDTQYF. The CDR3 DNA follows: TGTGCCAGCAGCTTAGAAGGGCTAGCGGCCCGGAGAGATACGCAGTATTTT.

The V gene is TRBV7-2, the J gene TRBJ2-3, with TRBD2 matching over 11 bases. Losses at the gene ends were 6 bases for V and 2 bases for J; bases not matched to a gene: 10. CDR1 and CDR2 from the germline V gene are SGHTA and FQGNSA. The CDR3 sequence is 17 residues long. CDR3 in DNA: TGTGCCAGCAGTTTTACTAGCGGGGGTACCTTCACAGATACGCAGTATTTT. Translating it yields CASSFTSGGTFTDTQYF.

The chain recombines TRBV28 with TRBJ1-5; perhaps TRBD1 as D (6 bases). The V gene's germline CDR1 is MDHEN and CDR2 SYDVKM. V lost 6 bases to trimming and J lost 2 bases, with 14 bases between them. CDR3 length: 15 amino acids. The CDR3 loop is CASSLGGLGNQPQHF. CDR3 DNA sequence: TGTGCCAGCAGCTTAGGGGGGTTGGGCAATCAGCCCCAGCATTTT.

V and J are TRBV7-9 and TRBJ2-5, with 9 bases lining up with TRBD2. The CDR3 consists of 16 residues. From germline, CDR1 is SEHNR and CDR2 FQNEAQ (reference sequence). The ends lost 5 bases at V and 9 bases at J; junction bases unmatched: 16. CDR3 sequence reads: CASSRLAGAGARAQYF. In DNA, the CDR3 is TGTGCCAGCAGCCGTTTAGCGGGGGCCGGCGCGAGGGCCCAGTACTTC.

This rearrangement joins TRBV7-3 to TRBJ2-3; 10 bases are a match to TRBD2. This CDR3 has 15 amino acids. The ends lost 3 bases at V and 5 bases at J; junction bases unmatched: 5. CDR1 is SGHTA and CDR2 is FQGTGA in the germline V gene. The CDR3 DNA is TGTGCCAGCAGCTTTAGCGGGGGGACCGGAGATACGCAGTATTTT. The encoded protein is CASSFSGGTGDTQYF.

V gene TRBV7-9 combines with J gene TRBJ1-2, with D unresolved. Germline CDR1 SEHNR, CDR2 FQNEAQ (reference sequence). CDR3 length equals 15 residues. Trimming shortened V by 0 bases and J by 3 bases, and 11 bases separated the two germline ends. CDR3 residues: CASSLASQIDYGYTF. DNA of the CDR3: TGTGCCAGCAGCTTAGCTAGCCAGATCGACTATGGCTACACCTTC.

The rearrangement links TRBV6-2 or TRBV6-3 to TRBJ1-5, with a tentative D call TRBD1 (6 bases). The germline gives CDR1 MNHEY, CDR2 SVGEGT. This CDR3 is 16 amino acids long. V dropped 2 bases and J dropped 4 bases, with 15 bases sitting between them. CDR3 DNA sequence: TGTGCCAGCAGTTACGGAGGACAGAAAGTTAATCAGCCCCAGCATTTT. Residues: CASSYGGQKVNQPQHF.

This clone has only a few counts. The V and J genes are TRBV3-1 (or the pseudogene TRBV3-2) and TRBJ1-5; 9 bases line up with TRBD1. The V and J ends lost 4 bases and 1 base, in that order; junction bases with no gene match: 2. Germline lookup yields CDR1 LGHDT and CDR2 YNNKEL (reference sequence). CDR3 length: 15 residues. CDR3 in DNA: TGTGCCAGCAGCCGAGGACAGGGGAGCAATCAGCCCCAGCATTTT. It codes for CASSRGQGSNQPQHF.

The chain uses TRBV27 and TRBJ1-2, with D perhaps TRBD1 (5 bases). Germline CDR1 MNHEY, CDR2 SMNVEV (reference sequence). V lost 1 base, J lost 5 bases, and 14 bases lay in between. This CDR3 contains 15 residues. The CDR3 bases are TGTGCCAGCAGTTTATGGCGGGGGGACTCTTATGGCTACACCTTC. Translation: CASSLWRGDSYGYTF.

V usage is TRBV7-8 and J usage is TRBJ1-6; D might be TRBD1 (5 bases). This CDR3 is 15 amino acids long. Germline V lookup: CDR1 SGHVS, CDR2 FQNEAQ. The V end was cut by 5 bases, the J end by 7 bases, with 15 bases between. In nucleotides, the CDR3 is TGTGCCAGCAGCGCGCAGGGTTACGGCAATTCACCCCTCCACTTT. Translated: CASSAQGYGNSPLHF.

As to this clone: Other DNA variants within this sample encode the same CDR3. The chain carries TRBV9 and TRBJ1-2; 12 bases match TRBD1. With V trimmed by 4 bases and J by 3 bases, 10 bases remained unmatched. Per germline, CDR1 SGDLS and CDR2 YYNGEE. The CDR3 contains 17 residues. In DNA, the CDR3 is TGTGCCAGCAGCCGATCCGGGACAGGGGGCGCCTACTATGGCTACACCTTC. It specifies CASSRSGTGGAYYGYTF.

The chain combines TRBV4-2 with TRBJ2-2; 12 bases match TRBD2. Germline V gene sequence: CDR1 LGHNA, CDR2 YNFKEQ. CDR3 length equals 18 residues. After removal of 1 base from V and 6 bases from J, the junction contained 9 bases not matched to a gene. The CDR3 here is CASSQGASGGANPGELFF. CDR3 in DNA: TGTGCCAGCAGCCAAGGGGCTAGCGGGGGGGCAAACCCCGGGGAGCTGTTTTTT.

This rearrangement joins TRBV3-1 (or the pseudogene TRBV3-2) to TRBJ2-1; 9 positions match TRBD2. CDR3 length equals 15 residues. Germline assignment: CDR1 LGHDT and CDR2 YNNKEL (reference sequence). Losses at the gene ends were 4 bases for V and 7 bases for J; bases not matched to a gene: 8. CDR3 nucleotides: TGTGCCAGCAGCCCCAGTCTAGCGGGGATGAATGAGCAGTTCTTC. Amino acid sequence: CASSPSLAGMNEQFF.

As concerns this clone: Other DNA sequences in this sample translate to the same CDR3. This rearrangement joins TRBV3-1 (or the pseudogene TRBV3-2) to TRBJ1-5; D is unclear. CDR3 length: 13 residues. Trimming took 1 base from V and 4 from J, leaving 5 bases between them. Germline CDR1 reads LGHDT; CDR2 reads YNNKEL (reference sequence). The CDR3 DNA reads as TGTGCCAGCAGCCAAGCAGGAAATCAGCCCCAGCATTTT. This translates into CASSQAGNQPQHF.

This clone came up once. The CDR3 sequence is CASSPLPLSGNTIYF. CDR3 nucleotide sequence: TGTGCCAGCAGTCCCCTCCCTCTCTCTGGAAACACCATATATTTT. The chain links TRBV6-6 to TRBJ1-3, with D hard to call. This CDR3 region has 15 residues. Germline CDR1 is MNHNY and CDR2 is SVGAGI (reference sequence). Trimming stripped 5 bases from V and 0 bases from J, with 11 bases between.

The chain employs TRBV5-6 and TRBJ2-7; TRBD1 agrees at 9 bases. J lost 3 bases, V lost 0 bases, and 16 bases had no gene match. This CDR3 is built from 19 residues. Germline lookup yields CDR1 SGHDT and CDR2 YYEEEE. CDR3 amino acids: CASSLDGDRAFPYLYEQYV. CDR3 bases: TGTGCCAGCAGCTTGGACGGGGACAGGGCCTTCCCCTACCTCTACGAGCAGTACGTC.

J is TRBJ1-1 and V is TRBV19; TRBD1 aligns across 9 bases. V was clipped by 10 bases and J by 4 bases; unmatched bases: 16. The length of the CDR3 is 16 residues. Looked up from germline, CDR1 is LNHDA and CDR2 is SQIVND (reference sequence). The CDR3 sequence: CATRTPGTGWATEAFF. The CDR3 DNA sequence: TGTGCCACCCGAACACCCGGGACAGGGTGGGCCACTGAAGCTTTCTTT.

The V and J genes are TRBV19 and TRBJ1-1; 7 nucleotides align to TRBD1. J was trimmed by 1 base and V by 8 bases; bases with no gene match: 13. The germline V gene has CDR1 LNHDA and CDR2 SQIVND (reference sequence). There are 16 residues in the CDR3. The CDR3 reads CASETGRRYGNTEAFF. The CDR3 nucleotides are TGTGCCAGTGAGACAGGGAGGCGTTATGGGAACACTGAAGCTTTCTTT.

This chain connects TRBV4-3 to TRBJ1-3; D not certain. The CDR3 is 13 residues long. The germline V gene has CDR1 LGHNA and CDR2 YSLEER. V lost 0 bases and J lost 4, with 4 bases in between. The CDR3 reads CASSQERGNTIYF. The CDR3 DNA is TGCGCCAGCAGCCAAGAGAGGGGAAACACCATATATTTT.

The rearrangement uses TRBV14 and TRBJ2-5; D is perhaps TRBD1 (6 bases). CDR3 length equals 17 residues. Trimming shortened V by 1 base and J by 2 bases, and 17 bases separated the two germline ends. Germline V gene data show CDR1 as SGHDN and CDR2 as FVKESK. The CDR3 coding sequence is TGTGCCAGCAGCCAAGCACGTCGCAGGGGACCTCAAGAGACCCAGTACTTC. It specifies CASSQARRRGPQETQYF.

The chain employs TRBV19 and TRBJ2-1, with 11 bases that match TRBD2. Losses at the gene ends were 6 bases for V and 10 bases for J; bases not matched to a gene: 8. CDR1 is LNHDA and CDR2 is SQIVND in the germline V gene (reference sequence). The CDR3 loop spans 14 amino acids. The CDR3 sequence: CASSGLAGSREQFF. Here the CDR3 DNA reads TGTGCCAGTAGCGGACTAGCGGGTTCCCGCGAGCAGTTCTTC.

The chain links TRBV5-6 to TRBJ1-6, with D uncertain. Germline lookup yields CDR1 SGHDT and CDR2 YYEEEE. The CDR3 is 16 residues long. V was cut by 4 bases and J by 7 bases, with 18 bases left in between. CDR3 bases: TGTGCCAGCAGCCCTCGCGGTTATGGTCCAAATTCACCCCTCCACTTT. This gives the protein CASSPRGYGPNSPLHF.